The entry below gives a single TCR beta chain sequence along with its context. No cognate antigen has been identified for it. No clone much larger than this one lies a single base away; base qualities are absent. The CDR3, from cysteine to phenylalanine, totals 15 residues. The kept DNA is CDR3 alone, 45 bases in frame from the first base. The germline V gene specifies MNHEY as CDR1 and SVGAGI as CDR2. V and J are truncated by 10 bases and 0 bases respectively, leaving an intervening sequence of 16 bases. TCRbeta CDR3 regions were amplified from genomic DNA using the immunoSEQ Assay, a bias-controlled multiplex PCR. The paper's processing steps were these. Nucleated cell counts per sample were estimated from amplification of reference gene primers within the assay. To quantify the absolute abundance of each unique TCRbeta CDR3 rearrangement, sequence reads were collapsed and filtered. Productive Simpson clonality was computed per sample as the square root of Simpson's diversity index over productive rearrangements. The table was pulled from immuneACCESS by TCRdb, which kept in-frame rearrangements only. Such tables lose some clones; where checked, under half of the loss comes from unresolved V genes, and the rest has no known cause. D and trimming come from the DNA, and the V and J calls and clone size come from that table. Counted in this sample were about 200,000 clones; more than 75% of them appeared once. The ten top clones hold almost 4.5% of the sample.

The data derive from a study of blood T cell repertoires in COVID-19 (TCRdb year 2020). At the level of the whole study: Samples from collaborators originated in the United States, Italy and Spain and spanned both the acute and convalescent phases of COVID-19. A freely available public database, intended as a resource for researchers studying the immune response to SARS-CoV-2, is where the repertoires were released. Deeply sampled blood TCRbeta repertoires from subjects exposed to, actively infected with, or recovered from COVID-19 were included in the dataset. The prospective study material was composed of cDNA or gDNA derived from T cells, B-cell-depleted T cells, or PBMCs. Sample metadata almost always included a de-identified subject ID, COVID-19 status, age in years and sex. HLA class I and class II types, where available, came from metadata supplied by the sample provider rather than from assay-based typing. The samples were drawn from two sources: the first 160 participants of the ongoing ImmuneRACE study, and 950 to 1,500 subjects contributed by 6 global collaborators. What the research found in general, with its limitations: The amount of clinical and demographic metadata varied by source and participant and was provided uncurated.

Each collaborating institution followed its own protocols to collect whole blood in K2EDTA tubes. For TCRbeta analysis, collaborator samples were shipped as frozen whole blood, as isolated PBMCs, or as DNA extracted from either sample type. Rearrangement joined TRBV6-5 to TRBJ1-3, with a weak D call of TRBD1 (6 bases match). Source material: peripheral blood. The clonotype comes from a man in his fifties with acute or convalescent COVID-19. The CDR3 reads as follows: CATRPTGSSGNTIYF. The bases are TGTGCCACCAGGCCAACAGGGAGCTCTGGAAACACCATATATTTT.